One sample yielded the 17 T cell receptor beta chains listed below, sequenced in a study of T cell repertoires in cytomegalovirus infection. TCRdb called the reads again in MiXCR, with one record for every CDR3 protein. This table has 650,000 to 900,000 distinct CDR3 sequences, around 29% appearing once. These receptors have no identified antigens. This specimen consisted of cultured CD8+ T cells from PBMCs, obtained from culture after CMV antigen stimulation. These receptors all stem from a human donor in good health (CMV status not recorded). Some clones in this sample may be carry-over from other donors' samples.

This clonotype was detected a few times. V is TRBV4-1 and J is TRBJ2-3; TRBD1 is a possible D gene (6 bases). Germline values: CDR1 MGHRA, CDR2 YSYEKL. The CDR3 extends over 17 amino acids. V was shortened by 4 bases and J by 4 bases, with 21 bases between the two germline ends. The chain's CDR3 is CASSRLLQGMGSDTQYF. In DNA, the CDR3 is TGCGCCAGCAGCCGCTTGCTTCAGGGGATGGGGTCAGATACGCAGTATTTT.

As DNA, the CDR3 is TGCAGTGCTAGAGATCTCGGCAGGGAAAGGGGATACACCGGGGAGCTGTTTTTT. Its protein product is CSARDLGRERGYTGELFF. The V call is TRBV20-1, the J call TRBJ2-2; possible D gene TRBD1, 5 bases. The CDR3 sequence is 18 residues long. Looked up from germline, CDR1 is DFQATT and CDR2 is SNEGSKA (reference sequence). With 0 bases removed from V and 3 bases from J, the gap between germline ends came to 20 bases.

V usage is TRBV9 and J usage is TRBJ2-1, with D perhaps matching TRBD2 (6 bases). The germline CDR1 and CDR2 sequences are SGDLS and YYNGEE. CDR3 size: 15 residues. V lost 0 bases to trimming and J lost 3 bases, with 10 bases between them. The CDR3 bases are TGTGCCAGCAGCGTAGCGGGGGTGGTCTACAATGAGCAGTTCTTC. It translates to CASSVAGVVYNEQFF.

V and J are TRBV6-6 and TRBJ2-7; 9 bases line up with TRBD1. CDR1 is MNHNY, CDR2 SVGAGI, per germline (reference sequence). Trimming took 3 bases from V and 5 from J; bases not matched to a gene: 5. The CDR3 consists of 14 residues. The CDR3 reads CASSYGTGSHEQYF. The CDR3 DNA sequence: TGTGCCAGCAGTTATGGGACAGGGTCCCACGAGCAGTACTTC.

A single count supports this clonotype. The V gene is TRBV13, the J gene TRBJ1-1; D gene unclear. Germline values: CDR1 PRHDT, CDR2 FYEKMQ (reference sequence). The length of the CDR3 is 13 residues. This CDR3 reads CVTSTGSDTEAFF. DNA for the CDR3: TGTGTCACCTCAACGGGGTCAGACACTGAAGCTTTCTTT.

This clonotype was found a few times. V gene TRBV7-9 combines with J gene TRBJ1-2; D may be TRBD1 (5 bases). This CDR3 region has 15 residues. Germline CDR1 reads SEHNR; CDR2 reads FQNEAQ (reference sequence). V lost 3 bases and J lost 5, with 16 bases in between. CDR3 bases: TGTGCCAGCAGCTTGGGCGGGGCACCTGGATATGGCTACACCTTC. It translates to CASSLGGAPGYGYTF.

This clonotype was recorded a few times. The chain has TRBV19 and TRBJ1-1; TRBD1 matches 7 bases. V dropped 5 bases and J dropped 1; count of bases not matched to a gene: 10. Germline lookup yields CDR1 LNHDA and CDR2 SQIVND (reference sequence). The CDR3 consists of 16 residues. The CDR3 DNA sequence: TGTGCCAGTAGTTCCAGGGGGACAGCCTCGAACACTGAAGCTTTCTTT. Its protein is CASSSRGTASNTEAFF.

Only a few counts were recorded for this clonotype. The chain links TRBV12-3 or TRBV12-4 to TRBJ2-3, with D possibly being TRBD2 (7 bases). V lost 10 bases and J lost 2, with 16 bases in between. This CDR3 region has 14 residues. The CDR3 protein is CANSEGGPTDTQYF. CDR3 sequence (DNA): TGTGCCAACTCAGAGGGGGGGCCCACAGATACGCAGTATTTT.

This clonotype was recorded many times. In DNA form, the CDR3 reads TGTGCCAGCAGTTGGGGACTTAACACCGGGGAGCTGTTTTTT. Its translation: CASSWGLNTGELFF. The V call is TRBV6-2 or TRBV6-3, the J call TRBJ2-2, with D possibly matching TRBD2 (6 bases). Germline V gene lookup returns CDR1 MNHEY and CDR2 SVGEGT. The V end lost 4 bases, the J end lost 2 bases, and 8 bases lay between the germline ends. The CDR3 has 14 residues.

This clonotype appeared a few times. Germline and junction disagree at one end, which may indicate a read error. The CDR3 nucleotides are TGCGCCAGCACCTTGGGGACAGGGGATTTAAGCGAGCAGTACTTC. This codes for CASTLGTGDLSEQYF. This chain connects TRBV5-1 to TRBJ2-7; TRBD1 matches at 10 bases. This CDR3 is built from 15 residues. Per germline, CDR1 SGHRS and CDR2 YFSETQ.

The sample holds a few counts of this clonotype. This rearrangement joins TRBV20-1 to TRBJ2-1; 14 nucleotides line up with TRBD2. There are 15 residues in the CDR3. J gave up 7 bases and V 6 bases, and 8 bases lay outside the gene matches. CDR1 DFQATT and CDR2 SNEGSKA come from the germline V gene (reference sequence). As DNA, the CDR3 is TGCAGTGCGATAGGACTAGCGGGGGGTTTAAATGAGCAGTTCTTC. Translation gives CSAIGLAGGLNEQFF.

There are many counts of this clonotype. This chain uses TRBV7-6 with TRBJ2-6; D gene unclear. This CDR3 is 17 amino acids long. Trimming left V 2 bases short and J 4 bases short, with 15 bases between. Germline CDR1 reads SGHVS; CDR2 reads FNYEAQ. The CDR3 protein is CASSLPGGLRGANVLTF. In DNA form, the CDR3 reads TGTGCCAGCAGCTTACCCGGTGGCCTCAGAGGGGCCAACGTCCTGACTTTC.

This clonotype turned up a few times. V gene TRBV27 combines with J gene TRBJ1-2; D is unresolved. CDR3 length: 13 residues. V shed 3 bases and J shed 2 bases, with 7 bases lying between them. Germline V lookup: CDR1 MNHEY, CDR2 SMNVEV (reference sequence). The CDR3 DNA sequence: TGTGCCAGCAGTTTGGTACAGAACTATGGCTACACCTTC. Amino acids: CASSLVQNYGYTF.

The chain carries TRBV7-4 and TRBJ2-6; D unresolved. Deletions cut 4 bases from V and 0 bases from J, with 16 bases between. CDR3 length equals 18 residues. The germline V gene has CDR1 SGHVT and CDR2 SQSDAQ. CDR3 DNA: TGTGCCAGCAGCTCACCTAAAGGCGTTGACTCTGGGGCCAACGTCCTGACTTTC. Its translation is CASSSPKGVDSGANVLTF.

This sequence joins TRBV19 and TRBJ2-2, with D tentatively TRBD1 (6 bases). The germline CDR1 and CDR2 sequences are LNHDA and SQIVND (reference sequence). The CDR3 has 15 residues. Trimming took 9 bases from V and 4 from J, leaving 18 bases between them. CDR3 in DNA: TGTGCCAGCACCGGGGACAAGAAGGGCACCGGGGAGCTGTTTTTT. It encodes CASTGDKKGTGELFF.

This clonotype was recorded a few times. V usage is TRBV7-6 and J usage is TRBJ2-7; maybe TRBD1 (5 bases). CDR1 and CDR2 (germline): SGHVS, FNYEAQ. The CDR3 is 14 amino acids. Trimming removed 6 bases at V and 0 bases at J, with 12 bases between. CDR3 DNA sequence: TGTGCCAGCAGGTCCAAGACAGACTCCTACGAGCAGTACGTC. Encoded protein: CASRSKTDSYEQYV.

This clonotype occurred a few times. This chain joins TRBV29-1 and TRBJ1-1, with no clear D. Trimming pared 7 bases from V and 7 bases from J, leaving 16 bases between. The germline V gene encodes CDR1 SQVTM and CDR2 ANQGSEA. This CDR3 comprises 12 residues. CDR3 protein: CSADTGGVEAFF. The CDR3 region has the DNA TGCAGCGCAGACACCGGCGGGGTTGAAGCTTTCTTT.